This T cell receptor beta chain was obtained from a study of cytomegalovirus exposure and HLA in healthy donors. PCR amplification relied on 60 Vbeta primers (plus 13 Jbeta primers). The table came from immunoSEQ multiplex PCR; TCRdb's copy has only in-frame clones and leaves some out. This sample has about 210,000 clones, with 70% to 90% found just once. The CDR3 is 15 residues long. V was pared by 3 bases and J by 2 bases, with 4 bases of the junction left unmatched. CDR1 is SGHTA, CDR2 FQGNSA, per germline. Source material: PBMCs. This chain uses TRBV7-2 with TRBJ1-5; 7 nucleotides line up with TRBD1. The clonotype was recovered from a girl aged 2-10 years in good health and CMV-seronegative. CDR3 bases: TGTGCCAGCAGCTTTGATACAGGGGGCAATCAGCCCCAGCATTTT. Its protein product is CASSFDTGGNQPQHF.